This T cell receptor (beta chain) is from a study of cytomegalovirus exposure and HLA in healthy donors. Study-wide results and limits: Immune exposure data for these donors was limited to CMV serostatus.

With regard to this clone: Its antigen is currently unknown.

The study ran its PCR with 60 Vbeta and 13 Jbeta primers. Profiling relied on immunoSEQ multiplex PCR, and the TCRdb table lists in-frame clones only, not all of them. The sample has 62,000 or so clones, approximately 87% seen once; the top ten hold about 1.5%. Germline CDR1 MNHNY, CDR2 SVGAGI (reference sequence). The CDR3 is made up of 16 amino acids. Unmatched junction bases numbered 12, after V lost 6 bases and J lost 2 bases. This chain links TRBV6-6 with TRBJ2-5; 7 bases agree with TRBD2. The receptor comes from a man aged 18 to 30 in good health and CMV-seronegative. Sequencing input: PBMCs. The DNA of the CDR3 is TGTGCCAGCAGGGCGTTAGGGCTAGCGGATCAAGAGACCCAGTACTTC. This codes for CASRALGLADQETQYF.